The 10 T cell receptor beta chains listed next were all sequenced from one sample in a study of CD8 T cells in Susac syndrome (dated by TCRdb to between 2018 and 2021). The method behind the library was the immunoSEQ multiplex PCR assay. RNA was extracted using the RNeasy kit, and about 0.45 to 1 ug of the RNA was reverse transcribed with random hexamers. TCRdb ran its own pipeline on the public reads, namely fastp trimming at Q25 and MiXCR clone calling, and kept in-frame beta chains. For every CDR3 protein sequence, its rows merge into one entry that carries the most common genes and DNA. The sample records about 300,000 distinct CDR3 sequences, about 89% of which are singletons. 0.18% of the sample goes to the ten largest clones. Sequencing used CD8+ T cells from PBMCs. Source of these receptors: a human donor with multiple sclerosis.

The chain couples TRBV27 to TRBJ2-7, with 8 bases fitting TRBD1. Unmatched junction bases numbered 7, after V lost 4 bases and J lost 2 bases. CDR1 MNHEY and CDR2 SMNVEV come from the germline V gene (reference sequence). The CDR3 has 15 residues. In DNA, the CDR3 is TGTGCCAGCAGTTCCTCGACCAGGGGGCCCTACGAGCAGTACTTC. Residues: CASSSSTRGPYEQYF.

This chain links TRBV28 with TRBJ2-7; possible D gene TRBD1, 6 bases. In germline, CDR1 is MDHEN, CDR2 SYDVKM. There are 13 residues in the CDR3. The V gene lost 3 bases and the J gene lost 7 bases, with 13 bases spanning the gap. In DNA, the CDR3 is TGTGCCAGCAGTTTTGGACACGGACAGGAGCAGTACTTC. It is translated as CASSFGHGQEQYF.

This CDR3 is CASSPTTATTGELFF. CDR3 DNA sequence: TGTGCCAGCAGCCCAACGACAGCGACGACCGGGGAGCTGTTTTTT. This chain connects TRBV11-3 to TRBJ2-2; the D gene is possibly TRBD1 (5 bases). The CDR3 runs 15 residues. The germline V gene encodes CDR1 SGHNT and CDR2 YENEEA. Trimming shortened V by 5 bases and J by 5 bases, and 15 bases separated the two germline ends.

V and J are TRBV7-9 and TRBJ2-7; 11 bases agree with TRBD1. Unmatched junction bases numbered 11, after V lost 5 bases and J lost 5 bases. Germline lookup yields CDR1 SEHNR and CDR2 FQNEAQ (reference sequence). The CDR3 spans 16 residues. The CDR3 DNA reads TGTGCCAGCAGCCTACGGGGACAGGGGGAGACGGACGAGCAGTACTTC. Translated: CASSLRGQGETDEQYF.

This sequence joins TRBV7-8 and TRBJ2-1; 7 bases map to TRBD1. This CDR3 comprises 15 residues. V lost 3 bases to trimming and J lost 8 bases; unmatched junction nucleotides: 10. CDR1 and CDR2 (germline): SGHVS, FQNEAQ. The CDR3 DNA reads TGTGCCAGCAGCTTTAGTAGGACAGGAAGGGATGAGCAGTTCTTC. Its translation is CASSFSRTGRDEQFF.

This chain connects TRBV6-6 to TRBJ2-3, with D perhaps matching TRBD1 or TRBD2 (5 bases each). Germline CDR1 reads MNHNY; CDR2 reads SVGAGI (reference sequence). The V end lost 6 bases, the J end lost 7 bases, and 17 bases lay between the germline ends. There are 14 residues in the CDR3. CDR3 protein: CASSLGVTPYTQYF. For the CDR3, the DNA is TGTGCCAGCAGCCTGGGGGTGACTCCCTATACGCAGTATTTT.

CDR3 nucleotides: TGCAGCGTTGAAGCTCGGTCTAGCGGGCCCCTCGTCTCCATCGAGCAGTTCTTC. This sequence encodes CSVEARSSGPLVSIEQFF. This sequence joins TRBV29-1 and TRBJ2-1, with 8 bases aligning to TRBD2. Germline assignment: CDR1 SQVTM and CDR2 ANQGSEA. The CDR3 consists of 18 residues. The junction had 21 bases not matched to a gene; V was cut back by 1 base and J by 10 bases.

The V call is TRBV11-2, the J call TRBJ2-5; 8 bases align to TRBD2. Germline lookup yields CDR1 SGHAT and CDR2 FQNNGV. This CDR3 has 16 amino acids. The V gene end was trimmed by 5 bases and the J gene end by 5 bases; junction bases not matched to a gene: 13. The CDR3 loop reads CASSPAEQRGRETQYF. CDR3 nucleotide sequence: TGTGCCAGCAGCCCCGCCGAACAGCGGGGGCGGGAGACCCAGTACTTC.

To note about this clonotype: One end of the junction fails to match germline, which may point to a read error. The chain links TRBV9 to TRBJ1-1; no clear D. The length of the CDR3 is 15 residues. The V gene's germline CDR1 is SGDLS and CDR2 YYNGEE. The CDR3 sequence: CASSGTPTSLADAFF. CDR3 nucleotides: TGTGCCAGCAGCGGAACCCCGACAAGCCTCGCTGACGCTTTCTTT.

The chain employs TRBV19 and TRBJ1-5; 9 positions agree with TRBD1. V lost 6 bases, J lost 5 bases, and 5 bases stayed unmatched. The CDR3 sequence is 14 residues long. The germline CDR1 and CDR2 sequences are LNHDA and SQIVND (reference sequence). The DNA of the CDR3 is TGTGCCAGTAGATTACAGGGGGCTCATCAGCCCCAGCATTTT. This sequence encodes CASRLQGAHQPQHF. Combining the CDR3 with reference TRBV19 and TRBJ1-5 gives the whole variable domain DGGITQSPKYLFRKEGQNVTLSCEQNLNHDAMYWYRQDPGQGLRLIYYSQIVNDFQKGDIAEGYSVSREKKESFPLTVTSAQKNPTAFYLCASRLQGAHQPQHFGDGTRLSIL.